These 16 T cell receptor beta chains originate from one sample sequenced in a study of T cell responses to AZD1222 COVID-19 vaccine. Data came from immunoSEQ multiplex PCR; TCRdb stores just in-frame clones and leaves some out. In the table there are 150,000 or so clones, about 92% of which are singletons. Material: peripheral blood, obtained on day 0 of AZD1222 vaccination. All receptors come from an adult in good health.

The V gene is TRBV5-1, the J gene TRBJ2-5; the match to TRBD1 covers 8 bases. V was pared by 3 bases and J by 5 bases, with 9 bases of the junction left unmatched. This CDR3 has 15 amino acids. Per germline, CDR1 SGHRS and CDR2 YFSETQ. Here the CDR3 DNA reads TGCGCCAGCAGCTCAGCGGACAGGGTGTGGGAGACCCAGTACTTC. It translates to CASSSADRVWETQYF.

The chain couples TRBV3-1 (or the pseudogene TRBV3-2) to TRBJ1-4; D uncertain. Trimming shortened V by 4 bases and J by 4 bases, and 10 bases separated the two germline ends. From germline, CDR1 is LGHDT and CDR2 YNNKEL (reference sequence). The CDR3 consists of 14 residues. As DNA, the CDR3 is TGTGCCAGCAGCCCGTCGGGAAGTAATGAAAAACTGTTTTTT. It is translated as CASSPSGSNEKLFF.

The V gene is TRBV5-1, the J gene TRBJ1-6, with TRBD1 as a possible D gene (5 bases). This CDR3 has 15 residues. Trimming removed 4 bases at V and 7 bases at J, with 15 bases between. In germline, CDR1 is SGHRS, CDR2 YFSETQ. The CDR3 coding sequence is TGCGCCAGCAGCCCCGGACAAGAACCCAATTCACCCCTCCACTTT. Residues: CASSPGQEPNSPLHF.

The chain links TRBV5-4 to TRBJ1-1; 11 nucleotides line up with TRBD1. V gave up 0 bases and J gave up 4 bases; unmatched junction bases: 5. This CDR3 is built from 16 residues. Germline V CDR1 and CDR2: SGHNT, YYREEE (reference sequence). The CDR3 DNA follows: TGTGCCAGCAGCTTGGCCGGGACAGGGGGTTTCACTGAAGCTTTCTTT. This encodes CASSLAGTGGFTEAFF.

This chain links TRBV18 with TRBJ1-3; 8 nucleotides match TRBD1. Germline values: CDR1 KGHSH, CDR2 LQKENI. The V and J ends lost 3 bases and 0 bases, in that order; junction bases with no gene match: 4. The CDR3 sequence is 16 residues long. The CDR3 protein is CASSPSRGPSGNTIYF. The CDR3 DNA follows: TGTGCCAGCTCACCCAGCAGGGGGCCCTCTGGAAACACCATATATTTT.

The chain uses TRBV4-2 and TRBJ2-3; TRBD1 aligns across 7 bases. The V segment lost 4 bases and the J segment 7 bases; nucleotides outside the gene matches: 14. This CDR3 is 16 amino acids long. Germline V gives CDR1 LGHNA, CDR2 YNFKEQ. CDR3 protein: CASSLDWGQTLNTQYF. The CDR3 region has the DNA TGTGCCAGCAGCCTAGACTGGGGACAGACCCTAAATACGCAGTATTTT.

The sample holds one count of this clone. The chain is built from TRBV7-9 and TRBJ1-1, with D unclear. This CDR3 has 14 amino acids. Trimming shortened V by 5 bases and J by 4 bases, and 14 bases separated the two germline ends. Germline assignment: CDR1 SEHNR and CDR2 FQNEAQ (reference sequence). CDR3 coding DNA: TGTGCCAGCAGCCCCGACGGTAGGTTCACTGAAGCTTTCTTT. Its protein product is CASSPDGRFTEAFF. Full variable domain (remainder filled in from reference TRBV7-9 and TRBJ1-1): DTGVSQNPRHKITKRGQNVTFRCDPISEHNRLYWYRQTLGQGPEFLTYFQNEAQLEKSRLLSDRFSAERPKGSFSTLEIQRTEQGDSAMYLCASSPDGRFTEAFFGQGTRLTVV.

This clone was observed a single time. The chain combines TRBV18 with TRBJ1-3, with D perhaps TRBD1 (5 bases). This CDR3 contains 15 residues. Germline values: CDR1 KGHSH, CDR2 LQKENI. The germline V and J ends were trimmed by 3 bases and 2 bases, with 11 bases remaining between them. CDR3 nucleotides: TGTGCCAGCTCACCGGGACCAGAGACTGGAAACACCATATATTTT. Its protein is CASSPGPETGNTIYF.

The chain has TRBV6-5 and TRBJ2-5; unclear D gene. Germline CDR1 reads MNHEY; CDR2 reads SVGAGI. The CDR3 length is 14 residues. The V end lost 7 bases, the J end lost 2 bases, and 14 bases lay between the germline ends. CDR3 loop: CASTGPTGQETQYF. As DNA, the CDR3 is TGTGCCAGCACCGGGCCAACCGGACAAGAGACCCAGTACTTC.

The rearrangement uses TRBV7-8 and TRBJ1-4; D not resolved. Germline V gene lookup returns CDR1 SGHVS and CDR2 FQNEAQ. With 3 bases removed from V and 0 bases from J, the gap between germline ends came to 5 bases. There are 14 residues in the CDR3. The CDR3 DNA reads TGTGCCAGCAGCTTGGCCACAACTAATGAAAAACTGTTTTTT. Translating gives CASSLATTNEKLFF.

The chain couples TRBV12-3 or TRBV12-4 to TRBJ1-1; 8 bases match TRBD1. The CDR3 has 13 residues. V trimming: 8 bases; J trimming: 7 bases; junction bases outside the gene matches: 9. The CDR3 loop is CASRTGPSREAFF. The CDR3 region has the DNA TGTGCCAGCCGGACAGGGCCGAGCCGTGAAGCTTTCTTT.

The table lists this clone with a count of one. The V gene is TRBV7-2, the J gene TRBJ2-3; D may be TRBD2 (5 bases). This CDR3 region has 17 residues. Germline V CDR1 and CDR2: SGHTA, FQGNSA. Trimming stripped 5 bases from V and 0 bases from J, with 18 bases between. CDR3 residues: CASSKSGPRPSTDTQYF. CDR3 in DNA: TGTGCCAGCAGCAAGAGCGGTCCGCGCCCTAGCACAGATACGCAGTATTTT. Supplemented by reference TRBV7-2 and TRBJ2-3, the full variable domain reads GAGVSQSPSNKVTEKGKDVELRCDPISGHTALYWYRQSLGQGLEFLIYFQGNSAPDKSGLPSDRFSAERTGGSVSTLTIQRTQQEDSAVYLCASSKSGPRPSTDTQYFGPGTRLTVL.

The chain carries TRBV27 and TRBJ2-7, with TRBD2 as a possible D gene (5 bases). Deletions cut 8 bases from V and 1 base from J, with 15 bases between. There are 14 residues in the CDR3. CDR1 is MNHEY and CDR2 is SMNVEV in the germline V gene (reference sequence). The chain's CDR3 is CASAPLGPSYEQYF. The CDR3 nucleotides read TGTGCCAGCGCTCCACTAGGACCTTCCTACGAGCAGTACTTC.

This chain connects TRBV5-6 to TRBJ1-3; no firm D call. CDR1 is SGHDT, CDR2 YYEEEE, per germline. Trimming stripped 4 bases from V and 1 base from J, with 9 bases between. The CDR3 spans 14 residues. Here the CDR3 DNA reads TGTGCCAGCAGCCTTTTGGGGTCTGGAAACACCATATATTTT. Protein: CASSLLGSGNTIYF.

The V and J genes are TRBV5-4 and TRBJ2-1; TRBD2 agrees at 7 bases. Germline assignment: CDR1 SGHNT and CDR2 YYREEE (reference sequence). The V and J ends lost 3 bases and 2 bases, in that order; junction bases with no gene match: 5. The CDR3 extends over 15 amino acids. CDR3 in DNA: TGTGCCAGCAGCTCAGGACTAGGCGCCTACAATGAGCAGTTCTTC. Translating gives CASSSGLGAYNEQFF.

The gene calls are TRBV11-3 and TRBJ2-2; a possible D gene is TRBD2 (6 bases). The CDR3 totals 14 residues. V shed 5 bases and J shed 1 base, with 8 bases lying between them. Germline CDR1 SGHNT, CDR2 YENEEA. The CDR3 DNA is TGTGCCAGCAGCCTTAGCGGGAACACCGGGGAGCTGTTTTTT. It translates to CASSLSGNTGELFF. Full variable domain (missing parts from reference TRBV11-3 and TRBJ2-2): EAGVVQSPRYKIIEKKQPVAFWCNPISGHNTLYWYLQNLGQGPELLIRYENEEAVDDSQLPKDRFSAERLKGVDSTLKIQPAELGDSAVYLCASSLSGNTGELFFGEGSRLTVL.